This T cell receptor beta chain derives from a study of T cell responses to AZD1222 COVID-19 vaccine. Study-level results: When two AZD1222 doses had been given, Spike-specific TCR breadth and depth rose. Mostly white British, mostly female donors; authors suggested clonal diversity may be underestimated. Distributed over spike, vaccine-associated CD4 TCRs predominated at 160-218 and 743-854. AZD1222 recipients seropositive at baseline numbered only six or seven.

Method: immunoSEQ multiplex PCR; TCRdb's copy keeps in-frame clones and lacks some. Of roughly 180,000 clones detected, over 85% appear once; the ten largest clones hold 0.95% to 1.3%. The CDR3 sequence is 16 residues long. V lost 1 base, J lost 0 bases, and 9 bases lay in between. Germline V CDR1 and CDR2: SGHTA, FQGNSA. For this clone: Its antigen is unidentified.

The sample consisted of peripheral blood, taken 28 days after the second dose of the MenACWY control vaccine. This clonotype originated in an adult who received the MenACWY meningococcal vaccine as a control. The J gene is TRBJ1-4, the V gene TRBV7-2, with D hard to call. The CDR3 here is CASSLVAASTNEKLFF. CDR3 coding DNA: TGTGCCAGCAGCTTAGTAGCAGCGTCAACTAATGAAAAACTGTTTTTT.